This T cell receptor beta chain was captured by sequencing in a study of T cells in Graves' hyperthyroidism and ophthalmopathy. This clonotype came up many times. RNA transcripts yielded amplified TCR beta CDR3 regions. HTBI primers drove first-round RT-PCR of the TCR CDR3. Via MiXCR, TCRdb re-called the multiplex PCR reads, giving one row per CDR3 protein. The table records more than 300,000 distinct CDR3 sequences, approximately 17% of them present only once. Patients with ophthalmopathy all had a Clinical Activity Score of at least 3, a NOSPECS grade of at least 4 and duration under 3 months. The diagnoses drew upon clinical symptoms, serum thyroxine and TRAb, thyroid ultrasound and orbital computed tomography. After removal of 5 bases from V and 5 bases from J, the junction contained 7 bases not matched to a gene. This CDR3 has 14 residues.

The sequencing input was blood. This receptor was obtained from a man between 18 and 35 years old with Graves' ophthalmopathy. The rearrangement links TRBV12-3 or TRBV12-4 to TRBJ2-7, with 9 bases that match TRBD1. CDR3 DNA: TGTGCCAGCAGTGGGGACAGGGCGGCGAACGAGCAGTACTTC. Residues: CASSGDRAANEQYF.